The 24 T cell receptor beta chains reported below all come from one sample, sequenced in a study of blood T cell repertoires in COVID-19. This table comes from immunoSEQ multiplex PCR, and its TCRdb copy is limited to in-frame clones, with some not included. The sample includes over 200,000 clones, about 90% of them seen just once. Material for sequencing was PBMCs or T cells enriched from blood (not recorded which). The receptors derive from a woman aged 30 to 39 who had been exposed to COVID-19.

The chain joins TRBV6-5 to TRBJ2-1, with 11 bases identical to TRBD2. Germline CDR1 is MNHEY and CDR2 is SVGAGI. CDR3 length: 15 amino acids. V lost 7 bases to trimming and J lost 5 bases; unmatched junction nucleotides: 7. Written as DNA, the CDR3 is TGTGCCAGCACCCGGACTAGCGGGCGACACAATGAGCAGTTCTTC. Residues: CASTRTSGRHNEQFF.

V usage is TRBV28 and J usage is TRBJ1-4; TRBD1 is a possible D gene (6 bases). V was cut by 4 bases and J by 6 bases, with 18 bases left in between. Germline loops: CDR1 MDHEN, CDR2 SYDVKM. The CDR3 length is 16 residues. The CDR3, as DNA: TGTGCCAGCAGTTCCCCCACCCATGGACAGTATGAAAAACTGTTTTTT. As protein: CASSSPTHGQYEKLFF.

The chain joins TRBV24-1 to TRBJ2-1, with D possibly TRBD2 on 6 matching bases. The CDR3 length is 14 residues. The germline V gene encodes CDR1 KGHDR and CDR2 SFDVKD. V was pared by 5 bases and J by 8 bases, with 15 bases between. The CDR3 loop is CATSGRDLRDEQFF. The CDR3 DNA is TGTGCCACCAGTGGGCGGGACCTTAGGGATGAGCAGTTCTTC.

The chain carries TRBV4-2 and TRBJ2-6, with D possibly TRBD1 on 6 matching bases. This CDR3 is 16 amino acids long. The V end was cut by 0 bases, the J end by 2 bases, with 8 bases between. Germline CDR1 and CDR2: LGHNA and YNFKEQ. The CDR3 protein is CASSQDGGAGANVLTF. The CDR3 DNA follows: TGTGCCAGCAGCCAAGATGGGGGCGCTGGGGCCAACGTCCTGACTTTC.

This chain uses TRBV19 with TRBJ1-1; the D is unclear. V was pared by 5 bases and J by 7 bases, with 14 bases between. In germline, CDR1 is LNHDA, CDR2 SQIVND (reference sequence). This CDR3 comprises 13 residues. The chain's CDR3 is CASSEVRVSEAFF. The CDR3, as DNA: TGTGCCAGTAGTGAGGTGCGCGTCAGTGAAGCTTTCTTT.

The J gene is TRBJ1-4, the V gene TRBV19, with D maybe TRBD1 (6 bases). Trimming shortened V by 5 bases and J by 3 bases, and 16 bases separated the two germline ends. The germline gives CDR1 LNHDA, CDR2 SQIVND (reference sequence). The CDR3 totals 16 residues. This CDR3 is CASSLTQGSANEKLFF. The CDR3, as DNA: TGTGCCAGTAGTCTCACACAGGGTTCTGCTAATGAAAAACTGTTTTTT.

The chain uses TRBV28 and TRBJ1-1; D may be TRBD1 (6 bases). Germline V gives CDR1 MDHEN, CDR2 SYDVKM. The CDR3 is 11 residues long. V was shortened by 6 bases and J by 10 bases, with 12 bases between the two germline ends. The DNA of the CDR3 is TGTGCCAGCAGCGACAGGAGGTTAGCTTTCTTT. Its protein is CASSDRRLAFF.

The chain is built from TRBV5-8 and TRBJ2-7; the match to TRBD2 covers 7 bases. Germline values: CDR1 SGHTS, CDR2 YDEGEE. V dropped 1 base and J dropped 2; count of bases not matched to a gene: 9. The CDR3 loop spans 16 amino acids. CDR3 protein: CASSLHPGLTTYEQYF. DNA of the CDR3: TGTGCCAGCAGCTTGCATCCGGGACTAACCACCTACGAGCAGTACTTC.

This chain's CDR3 is CASSLRVGGTSYNEQFF. The DNA for the CDR3 is TGTGCCAGCAGCTTACGGGTCGGGGGAACCTCCTACAATGAGCAGTTCTTC. This chain uses TRBV11-2 with TRBJ2-1; TRBD2 might be the D (6 bases). Germline CDR1 is SGHAT and CDR2 is FQNNGV. Deletions cut 2 bases from V and 0 bases from J, with 14 bases between. The CDR3 has 17 residues. Looking up the rest from reference TRBV11-2 and TRBJ2-1 gives the full variable domain: EAGVAQSPRYKIIEKRQSVAFWCNPISGHATLYWYQQILGQGPKLLIQFQNNGVVDDSQLPKDRFSAERLKGVDSTLKIQPAKLEDSAVYLCASSLRVGGTSYNEQFFGPGTRLTVL.

The rearrangement uses TRBV7-8 and TRBJ2-7; 9 bases agree with TRBD1. With 1 base clipped from V and 6 bases from J, the junction kept 7 bases outside the gene matches. This CDR3 is 15 amino acids long. Germline V gene data show CDR1 as SGHVS and CDR2 as FQNEAQ. CDR3 in amino acids: CASSLGNRGLGEQYF. CDR3 DNA sequence: TGTGCCAGCAGCTTAGGGAACAGGGGGCTCGGCGAGCAGTACTTC.

The rearrangement joins TRBV6-5 to TRBJ1-6; 9 bases agree with TRBD1. V was clipped by 7 bases and J by 10 bases; unmatched bases: 8. The CDR3 contains 14 residues. CDR1 MNHEY and CDR2 SVGAGI come from the germline V gene. The CDR3 loop is CASTPGTGQSPLHF. Written as DNA, the CDR3 is TGTGCCAGCACCCCCGGGACAGGGCAATCACCCCTCCACTTT.

For the CDR3, the DNA is TGTGCCAGCAGCTTGGAGTGGAACATAGCAATTTCTAGCACAGATACGCAGTATTTT. Encoded protein: CASSLEWNIAISSTDTQYF. The chain uses TRBV5-4 and TRBJ2-3; D not resolved. This CDR3 spans 19 amino acids. From germline, CDR1 is SGHNT and CDR2 YYREEE (reference sequence). Trimming left V 0 bases short and J 0 bases short, with 20 bases between. The whole variable domain, remainder taken from reference TRBV5-4 and TRBJ2-3, is ETGVTQSPTHLIKTRGQQVTLRCSSQSGHNTVSWYQQALGQGPQFIFQYYREEENGRGNFPPRFSGLQFPNYSSELNVNALELDDSALYLCASSLEWNIAISSTDTQYFGPGTRLTVL.

The V gene is TRBV11-2, the J gene TRBJ1-1; 11 bases are a match to TRBD1. Trimming took 6 bases from V and 6 from J; bases not matched to a gene: 9. This CDR3 is built from 15 residues. Germline loops: CDR1 SGHAT, CDR2 FQNNGV. The CDR3 coding sequence is TGTGCCAGCAGACCCATGGACAGGGGGCTGGCTGAAGCTTTCTTT. Translated, it gives CASRPMDRGLAEAFF.

This chain links TRBV12-3 or TRBV12-4 with TRBJ1-2; D is perhaps TRBD1 (5 bases). The V gene lost 8 bases and the J gene lost 4 bases, with 11 bases spanning the gap. The CDR3 has 12 amino acids. The CDR3 bases are TGTGCCAGCTCCGCGGGGACCTATGGCTACACCTTC. Encoded protein: CASSAGTYGYTF.

The chain carries TRBV5-1 and TRBJ1-2; 7 nucleotides line up with TRBD1. J lost 4 bases, V lost 3 bases, and 3 bases had no gene match. In germline, CDR1 is SGHRS, CDR2 YFSETQ. The CDR3 extends over 13 amino acids. In DNA, the CDR3 is TGCGCCAGCAGCTGGGGACAGTTCTATGGCTACACCTTC. It translates to CASSWGQFYGYTF.

This sequence joins TRBV7-2 and TRBJ1-4; 7 bases match TRBD1. This CDR3 contains 15 residues. V shed 5 bases and J 8 bases; nucleotides not matched to a gene: 11. CDR1 SGHTA and CDR2 FQGNSA come from the germline V gene. CDR3 DNA sequence: TGTGCCAGCAGCCCGGTCGGACAGGCTGTAGAAAAACTGTTTTTT. This sequence encodes CASSPVGQAVEKLFF.

V usage is TRBV7-9 and J usage is TRBJ2-7; a possible D gene is TRBD1 (5 bases). CDR1 and CDR2 from the germline V gene are SEHNR and FQNEAQ (reference sequence). The V and J ends lost 1 base and 5 bases respectively, with 12 bases between them. This CDR3 is 14 amino acids long. The CDR3 is CASSLEGLVNEQYF. The CDR3 DNA sequence: TGTGCCAGCAGCTTAGAGGGGCTGGTCAACGAGCAGTACTTC.

The V and J genes are TRBV4-1 and TRBJ2-5; TRBD1 matches at 11 bases. V gave up 1 base and J gave up 5 bases; unmatched junction bases: 9. Germline V gives CDR1 MGHRA, CDR2 YSYEKL. The length of the CDR3 is 17 residues. In DNA, the CDR3 is TGCGCCAGCAGCCAAGCCGGGACAGGGGGTTGGTTGGAGACCCAGTACTTC. Protein sequence: CASSQAGTGGWLETQYF.

J is TRBJ1-2 and V is TRBV25-1; no reliable D call. The V gene's germline CDR1 is MGHDK and CDR2 SYGVNS. V was cut by 7 bases and J by 4 bases, with 10 bases left in between. The CDR3 loop spans 12 amino acids. The CDR3 loop reads CASTRVGYGYTF. The DNA for the CDR3 is TGTGCCAGCACGAGGGTTGGCTATGGCTACACCTTC.

The chain joins TRBV5-8 to TRBJ2-4; 8 bases are a match to TRBD2. V shed 1 base and J 5 bases; nucleotides not matched to a gene: 5. Germline-derived CDR1 and CDR2 are SGHTS and YDEGEE. This CDR3 has 15 amino acids. The CDR3 region is CASSLWGREENIQYF. The CDR3 DNA is TGTGCCAGCAGCTTGTGGGGGCGGGAGGAAAACATTCAGTACTTC. The full variable domain, its missing parts supplied by reference TRBV5-8 and TRBJ2-4, is EAGVTQSPTHLIKTRGQQATLRCSPISGHTSVYWYQQALGLGLQFLLWYDEGEERNRGNFPPRFSGRQFPNYSSELNVNALELEDSALYLCASSLWGREENIQYFGAGTRLSVL.

The gene calls are TRBV3-1 (or the pseudogene TRBV3-2) and TRBJ2-1, with D possibly TRBD1 on 5 matching bases. With 2 bases removed from V and 0 bases from J, the gap between germline ends came to 11 bases. The CDR3 extends over 16 amino acids. Germline V gene sequence: CDR1 LGHDT, CDR2 YNNKEL (reference sequence). The CDR3 nucleotides are TGTGCCAGCAGCCAACAGGGTCGGAGCTCCTACAATGAGCAGTTCTTC. Translating it yields CASSQQGRSSYNEQFF.

This sequence joins TRBV3-1 (or the pseudogene TRBV3-2) and TRBJ1-5, with D unresolved. The CDR3 length is 13 residues. The germline V gene encodes CDR1 LGHDT and CDR2 YNNKEL (reference sequence). Trimming took 2 bases from V and 3 from J, leaving 5 bases between them. CDR3 amino acids: CASSQSPNQPQHF. The CDR3 DNA sequence: TGTGCCAGCAGCCAAAGCCCCAATCAGCCCCAGCATTTT.

V usage is TRBV15 and J usage is TRBJ2-7; D may be TRBD1 (5 bases). With 0 bases removed from V and 3 bases from J, the gap between germline ends came to 6 bases. Germline V CDR1 and CDR2: LNHNV, YYDKDF (reference sequence). This CDR3 contains 13 residues. DNA of the CDR3: TGTGCCACCAGCAGAGATAGGGGCTACGAGCAGTACTTC. Translated: CATSRDRGYEQYF.

The chain joins TRBV2 to TRBJ1-5; 7 bases agree with TRBD1. The length of the CDR3 is 14 residues. Unmatched junction bases numbered 6, after V lost 6 bases and J lost 4 bases. CDR1 is SNHLY and CDR2 is FYNNEI in the germline V gene. CDR3 amino acids: CASRKGQPNQPQHF. CDR3 DNA: TGTGCCAGCAGGAAGGGACAGCCGAATCAGCCCCAGCATTTT.